This T cell receptor (beta chain) originates from a study of vaccination and CD4 T cells after COVID-19. On the study more broadly: In culture, cells were exposed to overlapping spike peptides from SARS-CoV-2, HCoV-NL63, HCoV-OC43 and HCoV-229E.

Remarks on this clonotype: The antigen remains unidentified.

Trimming took off 3 bases at V and 1 base at J, with 13 bases between the two ends. The CDR3 has 16 amino acids. The germline gives CDR1 SGHNT, CDR2 YYREEE (reference sequence). The study sequenced cultured CD4+ T cell DNA using the Oncomine TCR Beta short-read assay. TCRdb redid the calling of the PCR reads with MiXCR, one entry per CDR3 protein. In the table there are 8,900 or so distinct CDR3 sequences, approximately 31% of which are singletons. Treatment given: approximately nine-day PBMC culture with coronavirus spike peptide pools or control peptides (ViraFEST assay). Unexposed donor CD4+ T cells predated the COVID-19 pandemic, collected 2011-2018. Each of days 3 and 7 saw half the medium replaced by fresh IL-2 medium.

The sequencing input was CD4+ T cells from blood, cultured in vitro. The rearrangement links TRBV5-4 to TRBJ2-2, with D perhaps matching TRBD1 or TRBD2 (6 bases each). The clonotype was recovered from a human donor in good health. This CDR3 is CASSSDGGRNTGELFF. In nucleotides, the CDR3 is TGTGCCAGCAGCTCCGATGGGGGGCGGAACACCGGGGAGCTGTTTTTT.